These 21 T cell receptor beta chains came from one sample sequenced in a study of OX40 agonist ivuxolimab in advanced cancers. Clones were read by immunoSEQ multiplex PCR, and TCRdb kept only the in-frame ones, dropping some. The sample records more than 65,000 clones, 85% to 90% being singletons. Sequencing was performed on CD4+ or CD8+ T cells sorted from blood, taken in a trial of the OX40 agonist ivuxolimab. The receptors stem from an adult with an advanced solid tumor such as melanoma, head and neck, liver or kidney cancer.

This clone was detected only a few times. V and J are TRBV11-3 and TRBJ1-1; a possible D gene is TRBD1 (5 bases). Trimming took off 1 base at V and 5 bases at J, with 14 bases between the two ends. Germline V CDR1 and CDR2: SGHNT, YENEEA. This CDR3 is 15 amino acids long. The CDR3 DNA reads as TGTGCCAGCAGCTTAGTGGCCCGGGGGTGGACTGAAGCTTTCTTT. Protein: CASSLVARGWTEAFF.

This chain links TRBV10-3 with TRBJ2-1, with 14 bases aligning to TRBD2. V trimming: 4 bases; J trimming: 7 bases; junction bases outside the gene matches: 9. The CDR3 sequence is 17 residues long. In germline, CDR1 is ENHRY, CDR2 SYGVKD. In DNA form, the CDR3 reads TGTGCCATCAGTGGAAATCCGGGACTAGCGGGGGTAAATGAGCAGTTCTTC. The encoded protein is CAISGNPGLAGVNEQFF.

The chain employs TRBV19 and TRBJ2-3; 7 bases map to TRBD1. The germline V gene encodes CDR1 LNHDA and CDR2 SQIVND (reference sequence). The V segment lost 3 bases and the J segment 0 bases; nucleotides outside the gene matches: 3. This CDR3 contains 15 residues. CDR3: CASSINRGSTDTQYF. The CDR3 DNA reads TGTGCCAGTAGTATTAACAGGGGAAGCACAGATACGCAGTATTTT.

This rearrangement joins TRBV5-1 to TRBJ1-1, with 8 bases lining up with TRBD1. Germline V lookup: CDR1 SGHRS, CDR2 YFSETQ. J was trimmed by 7 bases and V by 4 bases; bases with no gene match: 6. The CDR3 runs 13 residues. The CDR3 is CASSQGTGGEAFF. CDR3 bases: TGCGCCAGCAGCCAAGGGACAGGAGGTGAAGCTTTCTTT.

CDR3 protein: CASSHRLAGGLAETQYF. For the CDR3, the DNA is TGTGCCAGCAGCCACCGACTAGCGGGGGGGCTTGCGGAGACCCAGTACTTC. The J gene is TRBJ2-5, the V gene TRBV11-1; TRBD2 agrees at 14 bases. V lost 5 bases and J lost 5; bases outside the gene matches: 10. Germline V lookup: CDR1 SGHAT, CDR2 FQDESV (reference sequence). CDR3 length: 17 amino acids.

The chain joins TRBV11-2 to TRBJ1-2; D gene uncertain. The CDR3 sequence is 13 residues long. Deletions cut 1 base from V and 6 bases from J, with 9 bases between. CDR1 is SGHAT, CDR2 FQNNGV, per germline. DNA of the CDR3: TGTGCCAGCAGCTTAGTCCTCGGCAATGGCTACACCTTC. Translation gives CASSLVLGNGYTF.

The rearrangement links TRBV19 to TRBJ2-3; a possible D gene is TRBD2 (5 bases). Germline V CDR1 and CDR2: LNHDA, SQIVND (reference sequence). Trimming removed 3 bases from V and 0 bases from J, with 13 bases in between. The CDR3 is 16 amino acids. The CDR3 loop reads CASSMGISGSTDTQYF. The CDR3, as DNA: TGTGCCAGTAGTATGGGGATAAGCGGTAGCACAGATACGCAGTATTTT.

This clone was found once. The chain is built from TRBV9 and TRBJ2-3, with D maybe TRBD1 (5 bases). This CDR3 is built from 17 residues. V lost 0 bases and J 0 bases, leaving 14 bases between the germline ends. Per germline, CDR1 SGDLS and CDR2 YYNGEE. This CDR3 is CASSVGRGLPSTDTQYF. CDR3 in DNA: TGTGCCAGCAGCGTAGGAAGGGGCCTACCCAGCACAGATACGCAGTATTTT.

The CDR3 is CASSLDRVETQYF. The CDR3 DNA reads TGCGCCAGCAGCTTGGACAGGGTAGAGACCCAGTACTTC. J is TRBJ2-5 and V is TRBV5-1; possible D gene TRBD1, 6 bases. The length of the CDR3 is 13 residues. The germline gives CDR1 SGHRS, CDR2 YFSETQ. V lost 0 bases, J lost 4 bases, and 7 bases lay in between.

The rearrangement joins TRBV4-1 to TRBJ1-1; a weak D match, TRBD1 (6 bases). Trimming shortened V by 5 bases and J by 3 bases, and 16 bases separated the two germline ends. CDR3 length: 15 amino acids. CDR1 and CDR2 from the germline V gene are MGHRA and YSYEKL. This chain's CDR3 is CASSWRDTFYTEAFF. The CDR3 DNA is TGCGCCAGCAGCTGGAGGGACACCTTTTACACTGAAGCTTTCTTT.

The CDR3 protein is CASSWNTGELFF. In nucleotides, the CDR3 is TGTGCCAGCAGTTGGAACACCGGGGAGCTGTTTTTT. This chain links TRBV27 with TRBJ2-2; no firm D call. Germline V gene sequence: CDR1 MNHEY, CDR2 SMNVEV (reference sequence). The ends were cut back, 4 bases at V and 1 base at J, with 1 base in the middle. This CDR3 region has 12 residues.

V usage is TRBV9 and J usage is TRBJ1-6, with D uncertain. The V gene lost 4 bases and the J gene lost 6 bases, with 14 bases spanning the gap. Germline values: CDR1 SGDLS, CDR2 YYNGEE. CDR3 size: 15 residues. CDR3: CASSLGPLGNSPLHF. In DNA, the CDR3 is TGTGCCAGCAGCCTTGGGCCTCTGGGTAATTCACCCCTCCACTTT.

The DNA for the CDR3 is TGTGCCAGCAGCCAAATAACCCCCAGGGGCGTCTATGGCTACACCTTC. Amino acid sequence: CASSQITPRGVYGYTF. The chain has TRBV14 and TRBJ1-2; TRBD1 is a possible D gene (6 bases). Trimming took off 2 bases at V and 4 bases at J, with 17 bases between the two ends. The CDR3 contains 16 residues. In germline, CDR1 is SGHDN, CDR2 FVKESK.

This clone appeared a single time. CDR3 bases: TGTGCCAGCAGCTTAGTTCAGGGGAAATTTTCAGATACGCAGTATTTT. Its translation is CASSLVQGKFSDTQYF. The chain has TRBV7-9 and TRBJ2-3, with D possibly matching TRBD1 (6 bases). V lost 1 base to trimming and J lost 4 bases, with 15 bases between them. Germline lookup yields CDR1 SEHNR and CDR2 FQNEAQ (reference sequence). The CDR3 loop spans 16 amino acids.

The V gene is TRBV11-2, the J gene TRBJ2-5, with D possibly matching TRBD2 (5 bases). The CDR3 has 15 amino acids. V was clipped by 5 bases and J by 1 base, with 14 bases between them. Germline assignment: CDR1 SGHAT and CDR2 FQNNGV. The CDR3: CASSRGFTAQETQYF. CDR3 nucleotides: TGTGCCAGCAGCCGAGGGTTTACGGCCCAAGAGACCCAGTACTTC.

V is TRBV5-5 and J is TRBJ2-7; weak D call: TRBD2 (6 bases). Germline V gives CDR1 SGHKS, CDR2 YYEKEE (reference sequence). The CDR3 is 14 amino acids. Between the trimmed V and J ends, which lost 1 base and 3 bases, there was a span of 11 bases. CDR3 loop: CASSLHGSRYEQYF. DNA for the CDR3: TGTGCCAGCAGCTTGCACGGGAGCCGCTACGAGCAGTACTTC.

The chain joins TRBV5-1 to TRBJ2-7; 11 positions match TRBD1. The length of the CDR3 is 16 residues. Trimming removed 2 bases from V and 5 bases from J; junction bases left unmatched: 9. Germline V gives CDR1 SGHRS, CDR2 YFSETQ. The CDR3 DNA reads as TGCGCCAGCAGCTTCCCGACCGGGACAGGGGGGGACGAGCAGTACTTC. It translates to CASSFPTGTGGDEQYF.

J is TRBJ1-6 and V is TRBV30; D uncertain. Per the germline V gene, CDR1 is GTSNPN and CDR2 is SVGIG (reference sequence). Trimming removed 3 bases from V and 6 bases from J, with 12 bases in between. The CDR3 contains 14 residues. The CDR3, as DNA: TGTGCCTGGAGCCTCAAGTCAGTTAATTCACCCCTCCACTTT. It translates to CAWSLKSVNSPLHF. Variable domain in full (rest from reference TRBV30 and TRBJ1-6): SQTIHQWPATLVQPVGSPLSLECTVEGTSNPNLYWYRQAAGRGLQLLFYSVGIGQISSEVPQNLSASRPQDRQFILSSKKLLLSDSGFYLCAWSLKSVNSPLHFGNGTRLTVT.

V gene TRBV4-1 combines with J gene TRBJ1-5, with 7 bases identical to TRBD1. CDR1 MGHRA and CDR2 YSYEKL come from the germline V gene. The CDR3 totals 16 residues. The V gene end was trimmed by 4 bases and the J gene end by 5 bases; junction bases not matched to a gene: 11. The CDR3 nucleotides are TGCGCCAGCAGCCTAGCCCCCCAGGGGGGGGATCAGCCCCAGCATTTT. This encodes CASSLAPQGGDQPQHF.

V is TRBV29-1 and J is TRBJ1-2; 8 bases are a match to TRBD1. Looked up from germline, CDR1 is SQVTM and CDR2 is ANQGSEA. The V gene end was trimmed by 3 bases and the J gene end by 8 bases; junction bases not matched to a gene: 5. The CDR3 is 12 amino acids. CDR3 sequence: CSVERTGKGYTF. CDR3 nucleotide sequence: TGCAGCGTTGAGAGGACAGGGAAAGGCTACACCTTC.

The genes are TRBV11-2 and TRBJ1-1; D gene unclear. V was pared by 5 bases and J by 3 bases, with 10 bases between. From germline, CDR1 is SGHAT and CDR2 FQNNGV. The CDR3 covers 13 residues. CDR3 residues: CASSADADTEAFF. DNA for the CDR3: TGTGCCAGCAGCGCAGACGCGGACACTGAAGCTTTCTTT.